These T cell receptor beta chains were read from a single sample in a study of cytomegalovirus exposure and HLA in healthy donors. Here immunoSEQ multiplex PCR was the method, and the copy in TCRdb shows in-frame clones only, minus some. The profile covers more than 150,000 clones, with roughly 78% appearing a single time and about 0.63% taken by the ten largest. Sequencing was performed on PBMCs. These receptor sequences come from a boy aged 5-17 years in good health and CMV-seronegative. Both conserved end residues are part of each CDR3. A D gene is named only where the DNA matches it firmly. A row's size may be missing; if present it is once, few, many or a size class.

clone_size,d_call,v_call,j_call,cdr3_nt,cdr3_aa
.,TRBD1,TRBV11-2,TRBJ2-7,TGTGCCAGCAGCTCACTAGGGACAGGGTGGTCCTACGAGCAGTACTTC,CASSSLGTGWSYEQYF
.,.,TRBV14,TRBJ1-6,TGTGCCAGCAGACCAAGCTCTTACCCTAATTCACCCCTCCACTTT,CASRPSSYPNSPLHF
.,TRBD1,TRBV7-2,TRBJ1-4,TGTGCCAGCAGCCTTGACAGGGGTTTAGGGGAAAAACTGTTTTTT,CASSLDRGLGEKLFF
few,TRBD1,TRBV6-1,TRBJ1-2,TGTGCCAGCACGGATTGGGACAGCTATCTATATGGCTACACCTTC,CASTDWDSYLYGYTF
few,.,TRBV4-1,TRBJ2-3,TGCGCCAGCAGCCATGTGGACTTAGGGTTCACAGATACGCAGTATTTT,CASSHVDLGFTDTQYF
.,.,TRBV29-1,TRBJ1-2,TGCAGCGTAGAAACAGGGACGTATTTGCGCTACACCTTC,CSVETGTYLRYTF
once,TRBD2,TRBV5-8,TRBJ2-2,TGTGCCAGCAGCTTGGGGGAGGGGACGAACACCGGGGAGCTGTTTTTT,CASSLGEGTNTGELFF
few,.,TRBV9,TRBJ1-5,TGTGCCAGCAGCTATCGGGGACTAACCGGTCAGCCCCAGCATTTT,CASSYRGLTGQPQHF
.,TRBD1,TRBV9,TRBJ1-2,TGTGCCAGCAGCCTGAGACAGGGAACCTATGGCTACACCTTC,CASSLRQGTYGYTF
.,.,TRBV7-3,TRBJ2-3,TGTGCCAGCAGCCCCTCTTTGACAAGCGTAGGGGTTACGCAGTATTTT,CASSPSLTSVGVTQYF
.,.,TRBV5-1,TRBJ2-3,TGCGCCAGCAGCTACTACCCCTCTGGCGGGGCCACAGATACGCAGTATTTT,CASSYYPSGGATDTQYF
.,.,TRBV27,TRBJ2-5,TGTGCCAGCAGTTTATCGAACTACCCTTCGGTGTGGGAGACCCAGTACTTC,CASSLSNYPSVWETQYF
.,.,TRBV5-6,TRBJ1-2,TGTGCCAGCAGCTTGGTTGCGACAACTAACTATGGCTACACCTTC,CASSLVATTNYGYTF
.,TRBD1,TRBV14,TRBJ1-4,TGTGCCAGCAGTGACAGGGTTAACGAAAAACTGTTTTTT,CASSDRVNEKLFF
few,TRBD1,TRBV9,TRBJ1-2,TGTGCCAGCAGCGTAGATGGGACAGCTAACTATGGCTACACCTTC,CASSVDGTANYGYTF
.,.,TRBV19,TRBJ1-1,TGTGCCAGTAGTATCGGGACTATGAACACTGAAGCTTTCTTT,CASSIGTMNTEAFF
.,.,TRBV28,TRBJ1-2,TGTGCCAGCAGGAGCCCGGGGGGTCAATATGGCTACACCTTC,CASRSPGGQYGYTF
once,.,TRBV6-1,TRBJ1-1,TGTGCCAGCAGCGCCCGGGGCAGCCGGGAGGCTTTCTTT,CASSARGSREAFF
.,.,TRBV6-5,TRBJ1-5,TGTGCCAGCAGTTCAGAGGTGTACCAGCCCCAGCATTTT,CASSSEVYQPQHF
.,TRBD1,TRBV18,TRBJ1-2,TGTGCCAGCTCACCACGGGGGGACAGGGGAGTAGACGGCTACACCTTC,CASSPRGDRGVDGYTF
once,TRBD1,TRBV7-6,TRBJ1-1,TGTGCCAGCAGCTCCCGGGACAGGCGACGCGGCACTGAAGCTTTCTTT,CASSSRDRRRGTEAFF
few,.,TRBV5-4,TRBJ1-2,TGTGCCAGCAGCCCCGACAGATTTAACTATGGCTACACCTTC,CASSPDRFNYGYTF
once,.,TRBV7-8,TRBJ2-7,TGTGCCAGCAGCTTAGGACAGCTTCCCACCTACGAGCAGTACTTC,CASSLGQLPTYEQYF
.,TRBD2,TRBV7-9,TRBJ2-1,TGTGCCAGCAGCCCCCCATGGACTAGCGGGGCTTACAATGAGCAGTTCTTC,CASSPPWTSGAYNEQFF
.,TRBD2,TRBV5-6,TRBJ2-3,TGTACCAGCAGCTTGGGGGTAGCGGGAGCAGATACGCAGTATTTT,CTSSLGVAGADTQYF
.,.,TRBV5-4,TRBJ1-1,TGTGCCAGCAGCCCGGGACTAAGGAACACTGAAGCTTTCTTT,CASSPGLRNTEAFF
.,TRBD1,TRBV11-2,TRBJ1-1,TGTGCCAGCAGCCCTGGGACAGGCACTGAAGCTTTCTTT,CASSPGTGTEAFF
.,.,TRBV29-1,TRBJ1-2,TGCAGCGTTGAAGATGAGGCGAACTATGGCTACACCTTC,CSVEDEANYGYTF
.,.,TRBV27,TRBJ1-4,TGTGCCTCCCGGAGAGGACAGTCGATTAATGAAAAACTGTTTTTT,CASRRGQSINEKLFF
.,TRBD1,TRBV19,TRBJ1-4,TGTGCCAGTAGTCCCTACAGGGGGAGAGGTGAAAAACTGTTTTTT,CASSPYRGRGEKLFF
.,TRBD2,TRBV5-4,TRBJ2-7,TGTGCCAGCAGCTTGGGATCTAGCGGGAGGACCCAGCAGTACTTC,CASSLGSSGRTQQYF
.,TRBD1,TRBV18,TRBJ2-2,TGTGCCAGCTCGCCGACAGGGGGCCTTGTGAACACCGGGGAGCTGTTTTTT,CASSPTGGLVNTGELFF
once,TRBD1,TRBV2,TRBJ1-1,TGTGCCAGCAGTGAAGCTCAGCAGGGGGTGTTATCGGACACTGAAGCTTTCTTT,CASSEAQQGVLSDTEAFF
.,TRBD1,TRBV14,TRBJ2-6,TGTGCCAGCAGCCCGGGACAGGGGACTGGGGCCAACGTCCTGACTTTC,CASSPGQGTGANVLTF
few,.,TRBV7-9,TRBJ1-2,TGTGCCAGCACAACCCCCAGGGAAGAGAACTATGGCTACACCTTC,CASTTPREENYGYTF
.,.,TRBV19,TRBJ2-2,TGTGCCAGTAGTATCGGGGGCACCGGGGAGCTGTTTTTT,CASSIGGTGELFF
.,TRBD1,TRBV5-4,TRBJ2-2,TGTGCCAGCAGCTTGGGGCAGGGGGCGACCGGGGAGCTGTTTTTT,CASSLGQGATGELFF
.,TRBD1,TRBV5-1,TRBJ2-3,TGCGCCAGCAGCATCGGGACAGGGGGCACAGATACGCAGTATTTT,CASSIGTGGTDTQYF
.,.,TRBV5-6,TRBJ1-2,TGTGCCAGCAGCTTGGTGTTGGGTAACTACGGCTACACCTTC,CASSLVLGNYGYTF
.,.,TRBV7-9,TRBJ1-5,TGTGCCAGCAGCTTAGGTGGGACACACAATCAGCCCCAGCATTTT,CASSLGGTHNQPQHF
.,.,TRBV29-1,TRBJ2-7,TGCAGCGTTGAACAGGGCTACGAGCAGTACTTC,CSVEQGYEQYF
.,TRBD1,TRBV7-9,TRBJ2-7,TGTTCCAGCAGCTTTGACAGGGGGACCCCCTACGAGCAGTACTTC,CSSSFDRGTPYEQYF
.,TRBD1,TRBV9,TRBJ2-1,TGTGCCAGCAGCGTAGGGGACAGATACAATGAGCAGTTCTTC,CASSVGDRYNEQFF
few,.,TRBV6-1,TRBJ1-1,TGTGCCAGCAGTATGACTAGGACAATGAACACTGAAGCTTTCTTT,CASSMTRTMNTEAFF
.,.,TRBV5-6,TRBJ2-7,TGTGCCAGCAGCTTGGGGTTTACAGGGTACTCCTACGAGCAGTACTTC,CASSLGFTGYSYEQYF
.,.,TRBV5-4,TRBJ2-7,TGTGCCAGCAGCCAATGGAGCGCCTACGAGCAGTACTTC,CASSQWSAYEQYF
.,TRBD1,TRBV5-1,TRBJ1-2,TGCGCCAGCAGCTCGACACCGGGACAGAACTATGGCTACACCTTC,CASSSTPGQNYGYTF
.,TRBD1,TRBV7-8,TRBJ2-7,TGTGCCAGCAGCCAGAGACAGGGGGTGTACGAGCAGTACTTC,CASSQRQGVYEQYF
.,TRBD2,TRBV5-4,TRBJ2-5,TGTGCCAGCAGTCGGGAGGTAGCTGAGACCCAGTACTTC,CASSREVAETQYF
once,TRBD1,TRBV7-9,TRBJ1-2,TGTGCCAGCACCAATTTCCAGGGGGTCCATGGCTACACCTTC,CASTNFQGVHGYTF